This is a list of T cell receptor beta chains from one sample in a study of cytomegalovirus exposure and HLA in healthy donors. TCRdb's copy holds only in-frame clones and misses some; the assay was immunoSEQ multiplex PCR. The data hold about 300,000 clones, with around 86% observed a single time. Input material: PBMCs. These receptors all come from a middle-aged man in good health and CMV-seropositive. The CDR3 runs from the conserved cysteine through the conserved F or W. The D gene is left open where the match is weak. Only part of the rows carry a size: once, few, many, or a class if the clone is expanded.

v_gene: TRBV15
abundance: .
j_gene: TRBJ2-5
d_gene: TRBD2
CDR3nt: TGTGCCACCAGCAGAGATCAGGGAGGGCAAGAGACCCAGTACTTC
CDR3aa: CATSRDQGGQETQYF

v_gene: TRBV6-5
abundance: .
j_gene: TRBJ2-7
d_gene: TRBD1
CDR3nt: TGTGCCAGCAGGTCTACTCCGGGACAGGGGTGGGAGCAGTACTTC
CDR3aa: CASRSTPGQGWEQYF

v_gene: TRBV4-1
abundance: once
j_gene: TRBJ2-5
d_gene: TRBD2
CDR3nt: TGCGCCAGCAGCCAAGAGACTAGCGGACGTAGGGGGCCCCAGTACTTC
CDR3aa: CASSQETSGRRGPQYF

v_gene: TRBV7-9
abundance: once
j_gene: TRBJ1-4
d_gene: .
CDR3nt: TGTGCCAGCAGCTCACTTAATGAAAAACTGTTTTTT
CDR3aa: CASSSLNEKLFF

v_gene: TRBV11-2
abundance: .
j_gene: TRBJ2-7
d_gene: TRBD2
CDR3nt: TGTGCCAGCAGGATCGGACTAGCGGGAGGTTGGGACGAGCAGTACTTC
CDR3aa: CASRIGLAGGWDEQYF

v_gene: TRBV7-2
abundance: few
j_gene: TRBJ1-4
d_gene: TRBD1
CDR3nt: TGTGCCAGCAGCGCCGAGGGGGCTTTAAATGAAAAACTGTTTTTT
CDR3aa: CASSAEGALNEKLFF

v_gene: TRBV19
abundance: .
j_gene: TRBJ1-5
d_gene: .
CDR3nt: TGTGCCAGTAGTCCGCTGACAGGCAAGAGCAATCAGCCCCAGCATTTT
CDR3aa: CASSPLTGKSNQPQHF

v_gene: TRBV7-7
abundance: .
j_gene: TRBJ2-1
d_gene: TRBD2
CDR3nt: TGTGCTAGCAGCACGGGACTAGCGGGAGATGAGCAGTTCTTC
CDR3aa: CASSTGLAGDEQFF

v_gene: TRBV28
abundance: .
j_gene: TRBJ1-4
d_gene: .
CDR3nt: TGTGCCAGCAATGTTAGGACTCCCAATGAAAAACTGTTTTTT
CDR3aa: CASNVRTPNEKLFF

v_gene: TRBV7-2
abundance: .
j_gene: TRBJ2-7
d_gene: TRBD1
CDR3nt: TGTGCCAGCAGCTTAGTTGCAGGGGGCTACGAGCAGTACTTC
CDR3aa: CASSLVAGGYEQYF

v_gene: TRBV27
abundance: .
j_gene: TRBJ2-1
d_gene: TRBD1
CDR3nt: TGTGCCAGCATGACAGGGATCGGGGCATATGAGCAGTTCTTC
CDR3aa: CASMTGIGAYEQFF

v_gene: TRBV28
abundance: .
j_gene: TRBJ2-1
d_gene: TRBD2
CDR3nt: TGTGCCAGCAGTTTAAAGGCTAGCGGGAGCAATGAGCAGTTCTTC
CDR3aa: CASSLKASGSNEQFF

v_gene: TRBV28
abundance: .
j_gene: TRBJ1-3
d_gene: .
CDR3nt: TGTGCCAGCAGTTTATTTGCAGGGATTTTTGGAAACACCATATATTTT
CDR3aa: CASSLFAGIFGNTIYF

v_gene: TRBV27
abundance: .
j_gene: TRBJ2-3
d_gene: TRBD2
CDR3nt: TGTGCCAGCAGTCCCCGACTAGCGATCGCAGATACGCAGTATTTT
CDR3aa: CASSPRLAIADTQYF

v_gene: TRBV29-1
abundance: .
j_gene: TRBJ1-1
d_gene: .
CDR3nt: TGCAGCGTGCCCACAAGCAGGGAACGGCATATGAACACTGAAGCTTTCTTT
CDR3aa: CSVPTSRERHMNTEAFF